Following are 8 T cell receptor beta chains from one sample sequenced in a study of beta chain features in type 1 diabetes. The study reverse transcribed the entire isolated RNA, so it sequenced expressed TCRB transcripts. TCRdb's copy holds only in-frame clones and misses some; the assay was immunoSEQ multiplex PCR. The data show hundreds of thousands of clones, 11% seen once. Source material: naive CD4+ T cells from blood. Receptors were obtained from a woman aged 25-40 years in good health.

V is TRBV7-2 and J is TRBJ2-1; 12 nucleotides agree with TRBD2. Germline CDR1 is SGHTA and CDR2 is FQGNSA. J was trimmed by 9 bases and V by 5 bases; bases with no gene match: 8. The CDR3 runs to 15 residues. CDR3 in amino acids: CASSPRTSGMLEQFF. The CDR3 coding sequence is TGTGCCAGCAGCCCCCGGACTAGCGGGATGCTTGAGCAGTTCTTC.

The CDR3 DNA follows: TGTGCCAGCAGTGGAACAGGGAGCCACGAGCAGTACTTC. The encoded protein is CASSGTGSHEQYF. The V call is TRBV28, the J call TRBJ2-7; D is possibly TRBD1 (6 bases). CDR1 is MDHEN and CDR2 is SYDVKM in the germline V gene. Trimming pared 5 bases from V and 5 bases from J, leaving 13 bases between. The CDR3 has 13 residues.

The chain uses TRBV30 and TRBJ1-2, with 8 bases fitting TRBD1. The junction had 6 bases not matched to a gene; V was cut back by 5 bases and J by 7 bases. Germline lookup yields CDR1 GTSNPN and CDR2 SVGIG (reference sequence). The CDR3 sequence is 12 residues long. The CDR3 region is CAWDQGAPGYTF. The CDR3 DNA reads TGTGCCTGGGACCAGGGGGCTCCTGGCTACACCTTC.

This clone was seen only a few times. This chain connects TRBV30 to TRBJ1-1; a weak D match, TRBD1 (5 bases). The CDR3 covers 12 residues. Trimming stripped 4 bases from V and 4 bases from J, with 10 bases between. The germline V gene encodes CDR1 GTSNPN and CDR2 SVGIG (reference sequence). In nucleotides, the CDR3 is TGTGCCTGGACGGGGGAAAGCACTGAAGCTTTCTTT. Protein: CAWTGESTEAFF.

V usage is TRBV30 and J usage is TRBJ2-7; 8 bases map to TRBD2. The V gene end was trimmed by 3 bases and the J gene end by 3 bases; junction bases not matched to a gene: 10. Germline lookup yields CDR1 GTSNPN and CDR2 SVGIG (reference sequence). CDR3 length: 15 amino acids. The CDR3 coding sequence is TGTGCCTGGAGAAGGACTAGCCCTAGGGACTACGAGCAGTACTTC. Encoded protein: CAWRRTSPRDYEQYF.

The V gene is TRBV12-5, the J gene TRBJ1-1; tentative D call: TRBD1 (5 bases). CDR3 length: 13 amino acids. The ends were cut back, 6 bases at V and 7 bases at J, with 15 bases in the middle. Germline values: CDR1 LGHNT, CDR2 FRNRAP. In DNA form, the CDR3 reads TGTGCTAGTGGCGATAACAGGCCAGGTGAAGCTTTCTTT. Amino acids: CASGDNRPGEAFF.

This clone was observed a few times. The V call is TRBV28, the J call TRBJ2-4, with D tentatively TRBD1 (6 bases). Trimming left V 3 bases short and J 13 bases short, with 16 bases between. This CDR3 region has 13 residues. Germline CDR1 MDHEN, CDR2 SYDVKM. The CDR3 sequence: CASSLGRSQGQYF. CDR3 bases: TGTGCCAGCAGTTTGGGACGCTCCCAGGGGCAGTACTTC.

This clone was detected a few times. The rearrangement uses TRBV27 and TRBJ2-1; 7 bases fit TRBD2. The V gene end was trimmed by 5 bases and the J gene end by 0 bases; junction bases not matched to a gene: 7. The CDR3 has 16 residues. Germline V gives CDR1 MNHEY, CDR2 SMNVEV (reference sequence). CDR3 region: CASSTSGGGSYNEQFF. The CDR3 DNA follows: TGTGCCAGCAGTACCTCTGGCGGGGGCTCCTACAATGAGCAGTTCTTC.